The clone carrying this T cell receptor (beta chain) was detected a few times. Using immunoSEQ multiplex PCR, the repertoire was profiled, and TCRdb retains in-frame clones only, with some absent. The repertoire holds about 270,000 clones, approximately 86% seen once, with about 2.6% in the top ten. The sample originates from a study of blood T cell repertoires in COVID-19. Turning to the study itself: Sources were T cells, B-cell-depleted T cells, or PBMCs; the material itself was cDNA or gDNA.

This CDR3 contains 14 residues. Germline lookup yields CDR1 MGHRA and CDR2 YSYEKL. Trimming shortened V by 4 bases and J by 1 base, and 10 bases separated the two germline ends. Allocation to cohorts depended on clinical history reported by the participants. The sequence was obtained from a woman aged 18-29 years who had recovered from COVID-19. The rearrangement uses TRBV4-1 and TRBJ1-1; D is uncertain. Source material: PBMCs or T cells enriched from blood (not recorded which). CDR3 sequence: CASSLSEGNTEAFF. The CDR3, as DNA: TGCGCCAGCAGCCTCTCCGAGGGGAACACTGAAGCTTTCTTT.